The T cell receptor (beta chain) under discussion was sequenced for a study of HIV-infected children after antiretroviral therapy interruption (dated by TCRdb to the late 2010s). Broadly, across the study: The study included eight children, four on planned treatment interruption and four on continuous treatment, and all eight had a CD4+ count above 500 and a viral load below 50 copies/ml. TCR repertoires were compared between children on planned treatment interruption and children on continuous antiretroviral treatment, alongside thymic output measurements. In the continuous-treatment arm, samples from corresponding weeks 0, 48 and 150 were analyzed. Median age was approximately 9.5 years in the interruption group and about 8 years in the continuous treatment group. For the interruption arm, samples were taken at week 0, at week 12, at the end of interruption (week 24 or 48), and roughly 3 years after the study ended. Exposure to EBV and CMV had been recorded for most participating children. Findings and caveats that apply to the study as a whole: In the naive CD4+ repertoires of PTI patients, CDR3 sharing between time points dropped after the start of interruption, while many sequences were shared between the end of interruption and 3 years later. The low number of patients is regarded as a limitation, and the data should be interpreted with caution. In three patients, shared-triplet CDR3 clusters rose after interruption, but the overall increase reached significance only when one outlier patient was excluded.

Library creation used 3' RACE. TCR libraries were constructed from RNA with a 3' RACE protocol that used unique molecular identifiers to correct for PCR amplification bias. As many as 12 amplicon libraries were pooled and then sequenced on an Illumina MiSeq using v2 2x250 paired-end chemistry. Processing in the source paper ran as follows. Reads were processed with Decombinator to assign V and J genes and CDR3, with barcode-based error and PCR bias correction. Repertoires were subsampled to equal depth before Gini coefficient calculation using the R ineq package. Three approaches were used to assess CDR3 similarity: GLIPH, Hamming distance and a shared triplet metric. Using fastp trimming at Q25 and MiXCR clonotype assembly, TCRdb reanalyzed the public sequencing data and kept in-frame beta chains. Each CDR3 protein appears once, grouped with its most common genes and DNA. TCRdb, not the original authors, processed these V and J calls. Here the sample has approximately 3,800 distinct CDR3 sequences; more than 4.5% occur a single time. The top ten clones comprise roughly 24% of the sample.

What this sample's treatment or condition label stands for: PENTA 11 planned treatment interruption arm or continuous ART arm. The participants were children from the United Kingdom between 2 and 15 years old who had been on ART with at least three drugs for 24 weeks or longer. Cryopreserved PBMCs containing at least 5 million viable cells were required, and a handful of candidate patients were excluded because of low viable PBMC yield. Memory CD8+ CD45RO+ CD45RA- T cells were FACS-sorted from thawed PBMCs on a FACSAria III cell sorter. After sorting, the cells were fixed and RNA was extracted first with the RNeasy FFPE kit and then with the RNeasy Micro kit. The CDR3 measures 12 amino acids from cysteine to phenylalanine. Only the CDR3 portion is preserved as DNA: 36 bases, with reading frame beginning at the first base. The trim is 9 bases for V and 2 bases for J, with a gap of 10 bases between the germline ends. For CDR1 and CDR2, the germline V gene (reference sequence) lists LNHDA and SQIVND.

This clonotype showed up just a few times. Its antigen remains undetermined. No base quality values were provided; no much bigger clone lies one nucleotide off. The chain links TRBV19 with TRBJ2-5; the D gene is perhaps TRBD1 or TRBD2, each of them matching over 5 bases. This TCR was recovered from a pool of human donors with HIV. Sample: CD45RO+ CD8+ T cells from PBMCs, pooled from several time points, taken from a donor given antiretroviral therapy, either interrupted or continuous. The cell subset or site label for this specimen denotes: memory CD8+ CD45RO+ CD45RA- T cells. At the DNA level, the sequence is TGTGCCAGCGGGGCTCCGCAAGAGACCCAGTACTTC. Translation gives CASGAPQETQYF.